Sequencing of this T cell receptor beta chain was carried out in a study of identical twins (TCRdb year 2016). At the level of the whole study: To test whether fetal clonotypes persist, this study deep-sequenced TCR alpha and beta repertoires from monozygotic twins, from unrelated adults of various ages, and from cord blood. To rule out contamination, replicate twin experiments were performed at different times with different library preparation protocols.

Overall study outcomes, separate from this receptor: Invariant T cells such as MAIT and iNKT could partly confound zero-insertion analyses, though diverse VJ usage argued against this for most clonotypes. Recombination models systematically underestimated out-of-frame TCR alpha sharing in monozygotic twins but agreed with sharing between unrelated individuals. The excess sharing between twins in beta out-of-frame sequences was weaker because fewer shared sequences reduced the signal-to-noise ratio. Abundant cord blood beta clonotypes had fewer insertions, young adult naive repertoires showed a similar but weaker trend, and memory repertoires showed no such trend. Because the same donors could not be followed over many years, the conclusions depended on cross-sectional statistical analysis. Out-of-frame TCR alpha sequences shared between twins showed an excess of low generation-probability sequences compared with coincidental sharing between unrelated individuals.

Library generation was performed with 5' RACE. The sequencing machine was an Illumina HiSeq 2000. A universal primer binding site was introduced by template switching, and a unique molecular identifier was present in the final cDNA, enabling accurate counting of TCR cDNA molecules. Specific primers in the conserved constant-segment region were used to synthesize first-strand cDNA for the TCR alpha and beta chains. To control for contamination, every cDNA library was double barcoded, receiving both a SMART-Mk sample barcode and Illumina barcodes. TruSeq adapter sequences along with Illumina sample barcodes were introduced in two successive PCR steps. The Illumina HiSeq platform was used with custom primers to sequence TCR alpha and beta cDNA libraries. As for how the authors treated the data: MiGEC processed the raw reads to extract unique molecular identifiers, while MiXCR was used to determine the CDR3 positions. Recombination models were inferred per individual with the repgenHMM and IGoR tools using an EM algorithm. The analysis of shared clonotypes was done with the tcR package in R, with sharing normalized by the product of cloneset sizes. To study raw recombination free of thymic and clonal selection effects, out-of-frame nonproductive sequences were analyzed. The public reads were reanalyzed by TCRdb: fastp trimming at Q25, MiXCR alignment, in-frame beta chains only. Rows with one shared CDR3 protein collapse into an entry with the most common genes and DNA. The authors' filters were not applied to this entry. This sample is represented by 200,000 to 250,000 distinct CDR3 sequences; around 6.9% of them were singletons. The top ten clones comprise around 2.1% of the sample.

The CDR1 and CDR2 encoded by the germline V gene (reference sequence) are LGHDT and YNNKEL. The CDR3 spans 13 residues, from the cysteine through the phenylalanine. Kept here is only the CDR3 DNA, which spans 39 bases and is read in frame from base 1. Between the V and J ends, shortened by 2 bases and 2 bases respectively, the junction contains 6 bases. All donors were healthy Caucasians. Three pairs of female monozygotic twins, all aged roughly 18 to 29 years, were included in the twin cohort. Miltenyi CD45RO+ enrichment and human naive T-cell isolation kits were used to isolate memory (CD45RO+) and naive T cells from PBMC. This clonotype was picked up a small number of times. Its antigen remains unidentified. Base qualities are not recorded, but no much larger clone differs from it by a single base. The same sample was also studied in work on yellow fever vaccine responses in identical twins. The second study, in turn, reports: According to the authors, the vaccine-induced T cell response in identical twins seemed to be partly convergent and partly specific to each individual. Focusing on identical twins, the study followed the T cell clones that responded to the vaccine, and did so with precision.

This clonotype was obtained from a woman aged 18-35 years in good health. The specimen was memory (CD45RO+) T cells sorted from blood. Reading the label with the study, this specimen's cell subset or site is: CD45RO+ enriched T cells. This chain joins TRBV3-1 to TRBJ2-5; the D gene is tentatively TRBD1 or TRBD2, each matching 5 bases. The CDR3 protein: CASSQWGQETQYF. The nucleotide sequence is given as TGTGCCAGCAGCCAATGGGGGCAAGAGACCCAGTACTTC.